This T cell receptor beta chain was recorded in a study of CD4 and CD8 cells across lung adenocarcinoma regions. TCRdb processed the PCR reads anew with MiXCR; each CDR3 protein has one entry. This sample has about 7,700 distinct CDR3 sequences; less than 50% occur once, and the top ten carry 25% to 35%. Samples came from patients with localized non-small cell lung adenocarcinoma. The germline gives CDR1 MNHEY, CDR2 SVGAGI. With 2 bases removed from V and 8 bases from J, the gap between germline ends came to 6 bases. This CDR3 has 12 amino acids. This clonotype is deemed medium-sized. Sequencing was performed on CD4+ T cells from the margin of a lung tumor. This clonotype was sampled from a male donor with lung adenocarcinoma. The CD4 and CD8 labels of this study may be unreliable. The V gene is TRBV6-5, the J gene TRBJ2-2; unclear D gene. In DNA, the CDR3 is TGTGCCAGCAGTTACAACGGAGGGGAGCTGTTTTTT. Translation gives CASSYNGGELFF.